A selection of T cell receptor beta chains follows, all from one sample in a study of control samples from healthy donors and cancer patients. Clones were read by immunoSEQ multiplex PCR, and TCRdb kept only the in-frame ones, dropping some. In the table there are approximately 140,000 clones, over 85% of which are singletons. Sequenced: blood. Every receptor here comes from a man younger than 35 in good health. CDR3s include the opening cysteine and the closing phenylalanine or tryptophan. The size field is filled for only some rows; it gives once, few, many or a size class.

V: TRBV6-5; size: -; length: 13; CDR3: CASSRDRDYGYTF
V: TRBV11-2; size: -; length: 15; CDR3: CASSRTSGRTYEQYF
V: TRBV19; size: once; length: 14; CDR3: CASVKTINTGELFF
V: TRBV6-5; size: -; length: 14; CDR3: CASSYSAGSGELFF
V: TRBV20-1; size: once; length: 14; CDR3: CSASSAPLMDEQFF
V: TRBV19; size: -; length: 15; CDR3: CASSIAWAGGNTIYF
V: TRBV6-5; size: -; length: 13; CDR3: CASRKDRDTEAFF
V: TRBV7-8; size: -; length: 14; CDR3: CASSSRDRAYEQYF
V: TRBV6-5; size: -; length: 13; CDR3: CASRRQRGNTIYF
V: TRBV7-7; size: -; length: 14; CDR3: CASSDGTANEKLFF
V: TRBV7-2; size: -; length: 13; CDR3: CASSPQGFYGYTF
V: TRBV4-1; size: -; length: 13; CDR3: CASSPNDGTEAFF
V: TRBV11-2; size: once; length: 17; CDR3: CASSLAFFGGGFYEQYF
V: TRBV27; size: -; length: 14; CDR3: CASSLGRLNTEAFF
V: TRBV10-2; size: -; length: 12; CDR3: CASSVSGAEDTF
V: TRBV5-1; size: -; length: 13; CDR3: CASSRGLSSEAFF
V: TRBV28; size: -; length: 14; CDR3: CASKLTGSNSPLHF
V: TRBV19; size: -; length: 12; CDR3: CASSTATDEQYF
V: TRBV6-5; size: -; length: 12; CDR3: CALEGPGNTIYF
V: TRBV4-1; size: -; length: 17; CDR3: CASSQDIHREDSYEQYF
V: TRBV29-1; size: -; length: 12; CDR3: CSVAEANYGYTF
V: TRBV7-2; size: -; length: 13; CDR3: CASSFQEGTEAFF
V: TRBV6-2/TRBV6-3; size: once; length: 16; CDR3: CASSYQRELGTDTQYF
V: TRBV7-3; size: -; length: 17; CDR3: CASSRSLGTQGGDTQYF
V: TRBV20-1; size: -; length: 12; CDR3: CSASNNKYEQYF
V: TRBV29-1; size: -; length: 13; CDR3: CSVEVTAADGYTF
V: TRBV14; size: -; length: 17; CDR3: CASSLPSSLAESNEQFF
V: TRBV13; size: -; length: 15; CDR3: CASSLDFQLQETQYF
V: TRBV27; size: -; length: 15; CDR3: CASSLSFGGDKPQHF
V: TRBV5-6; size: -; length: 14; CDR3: CASSVDRIGTEAFF
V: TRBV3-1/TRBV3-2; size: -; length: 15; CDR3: CASSQARSGANVLTF
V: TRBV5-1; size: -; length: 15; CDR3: CASSPDPDRVYGYTF
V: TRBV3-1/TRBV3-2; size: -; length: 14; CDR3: CASSQIGTRNIQYF